This TCR beta chain emerged from a study of blood T cells in healthy people across ages. The second PCR ran about 6 to 12 cycles with a sample-barcoded 5' primer and J-beta primers. The template-switch adaptor was a 5' adaptor with 12 random nucleotides. It tagged each cDNA molecule. TCRdb independently ran MiXCR on the 5' RACE reads; one entry per CDR3 protein. The table records about 1,600,000 distinct CDR3 sequences, approximately 40% of them present only once. The study's findings and limits: Estimates based on one million T cells were treated as lower bounds.

The ends were cut back, 0 bases at V and 4 bases at J, with 7 bases in the middle. This CDR3 has 14 amino acids. Germline V gene data show CDR1 as SEHNR and CDR2 as FQNEAQ (reference sequence). This clonotype was recorded only once. Its cognate antigen is unknown. The donors, all healthy, were Caucasians living in Russia, aged 6 to 90. RNA extraction gave at least 5 micrograms of total RNA per sample. Sequencing used blood. The clonotype originates from a young woman in good health. The J gene is TRBJ1-3, the V gene TRBV7-9, with D hard to call. CDR3 sequence reads: CASSLAGHGNTIYF. The CDR3 coding sequence is TGTGCCAGCAGCTTAGCCGGGCACGGAAACACCATATATTTT.